This TCR beta chain was sequenced for a study of blood T cell repertoires in COVID-19. Whole-study context: COVID-19 samples, acute and convalescent, were from the United States, Italy and Spain.

CDR1 SGHKS and CDR2 YYEKEE come from the germline V gene (reference sequence). The V end lost 4 bases, the J end lost 0 bases, and 11 bases lay between the germline ends. The CDR3 has 14 amino acids. Clones were read by immunoSEQ multiplex PCR, and TCRdb kept only the in-frame ones, dropping some. The sample holds under 400,000 clones, roughly 86% seen once. The receptor comes from a woman under 40 with COVID-19, enrolled during active disease. Sequenced material: peripheral blood. The V gene is TRBV5-5, the J gene TRBJ2-7, with unresolved D. The CDR3 DNA reads TGTGCCAGCAGCCCCGGAGTTGTCTCCTACGAGCAGTACTTC. Translated: CASSPGVVSYEQYF.